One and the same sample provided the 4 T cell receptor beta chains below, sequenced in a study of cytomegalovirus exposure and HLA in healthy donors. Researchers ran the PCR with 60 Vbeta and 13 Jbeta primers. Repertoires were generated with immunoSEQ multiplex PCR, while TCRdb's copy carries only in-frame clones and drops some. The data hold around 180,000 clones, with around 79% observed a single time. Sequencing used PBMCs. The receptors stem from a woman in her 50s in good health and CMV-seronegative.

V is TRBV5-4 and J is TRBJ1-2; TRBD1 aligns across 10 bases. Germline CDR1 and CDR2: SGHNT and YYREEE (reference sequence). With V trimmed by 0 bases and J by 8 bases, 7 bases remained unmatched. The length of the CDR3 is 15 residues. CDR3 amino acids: CASSLANGQGGGYTF. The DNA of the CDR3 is TGTGCCAGCAGCTTGGCAAATGGACAGGGGGGGGGCTACACCTTC.

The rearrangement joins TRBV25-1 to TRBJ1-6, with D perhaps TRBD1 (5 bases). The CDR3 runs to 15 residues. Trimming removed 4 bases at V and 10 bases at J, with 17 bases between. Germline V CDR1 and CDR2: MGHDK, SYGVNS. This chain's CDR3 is CASSGGRYGRSPLHF. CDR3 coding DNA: TGTGCCAGCAGTGGGGGGAGGTACGGGAGATCACCCCTCCACTTT.

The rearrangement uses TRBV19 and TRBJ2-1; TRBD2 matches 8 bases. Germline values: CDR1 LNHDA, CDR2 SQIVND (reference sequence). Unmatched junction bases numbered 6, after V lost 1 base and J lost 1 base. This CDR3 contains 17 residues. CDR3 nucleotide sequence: TGTGCCAGTAGTATAGTAGGTCCTAGCGGGTCCTACAATGAGCAGTTCTTC. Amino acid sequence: CASSIVGPSGSYNEQFF.

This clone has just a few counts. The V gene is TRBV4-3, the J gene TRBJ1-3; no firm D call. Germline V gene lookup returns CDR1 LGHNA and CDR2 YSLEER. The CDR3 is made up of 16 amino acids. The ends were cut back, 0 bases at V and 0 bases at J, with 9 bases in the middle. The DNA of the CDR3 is TGCGCCAGCAGCCAAGACACGGGGAGCTCTGGAAACACCATATATTTT. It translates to CASSQDTGSSGNTIYF.